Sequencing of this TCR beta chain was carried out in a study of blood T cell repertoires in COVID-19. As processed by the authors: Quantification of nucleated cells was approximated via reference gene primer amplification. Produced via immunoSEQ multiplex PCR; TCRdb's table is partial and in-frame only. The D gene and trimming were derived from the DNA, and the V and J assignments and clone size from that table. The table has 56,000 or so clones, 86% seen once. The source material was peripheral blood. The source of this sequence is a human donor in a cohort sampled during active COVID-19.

As DNA, the CDR3 is TGTGCCAGCAGTTTATCGGGGAGCGGGGTGGAGCAGTACTTC. As protein: CASSLSGSGVEQYF. The V and J genes are TRBV27 and TRBJ2-7, with 7 bases that match TRBD2. This CDR3 spans 14 amino acids. The junction had 6 bases not matched to a gene; V was cut back by 0 bases and J by 7 bases. CDR1 and CDR2 from the germline V gene are MNHEY and SMNVEV (reference sequence).